The next 7 T cell receptor beta chains were all read from a single sample in a study of blood T cell repertoires in COVID-19. Sequencing was performed with immunoSEQ multiplex PCR; in TCRdb, only in-frame clones are kept and a portion is missing. This sample has 200,000 to 250,000 clones, with 84% found just once. Sequenced: peripheral blood. The receptors shown here come from a man in his thirties or forties with active or convalescent COVID-19.

The rearrangement links TRBV7-9 to TRBJ2-3; D is unclear. V gave up 4 bases and J gave up 8 bases, with 10 bases separating them. This CDR3 comprises 12 residues. From germline, CDR1 is SEHNR and CDR2 FQNEAQ (reference sequence). The CDR3 loop is CASSSPTGTQYF. In DNA, the CDR3 is TGTGCCAGCAGCTCTCCGACTGGTACGCAGTATTTT. The complete variable domain, with remaining parts taken from reference TRBV7-9 and TRBJ2-3, reads DTGVSQNPRHKITKRGQNVTFRCDPISEHNRLYWYRQTLGQGPEFLTYFQNEAQLEKSRLLSDRFSAERPKGSFSTLEIQRTEQGDSAMYLCASSSPTGTQYFGPGTRLTVL.

The chain links TRBV30 to TRBJ1-2; a possible D gene is TRBD1 (6 bases). The germline V and J ends were trimmed by 0 bases and 7 bases, with 9 bases remaining between them. The CDR3 spans 12 residues. CDR1 and CDR2 (germline): GTSNPN, SVGIG (reference sequence). The DNA of the CDR3 is TGTGCCTGGAGTGTAGGGGGTAGTGGCTACACCTTC. It specifies CAWSVGGSGYTF. The full variable domain, with the rest looked up from reference TRBV30 and TRBJ1-2, is SQTIHQWPATLVQPVGSPLSLECTVEGTSNPNLYWYRQAAGRGLQLLFYSVGIGQISSEVPQNLSASRPQDRQFILSSKKLLLSDSGFYLCAWSVGGSGYTFGSGTRLTVV.

V usage is TRBV4-2 and J usage is TRBJ2-7; 8 bases match TRBD2. The germline gives CDR1 LGHNA, CDR2 YNFKEQ. This CDR3 spans 16 amino acids. The V segment lost 3 bases and the J segment 2 bases; nucleotides outside the gene matches: 9. The CDR3 protein is CASSQGRAGGPYEQYF. The CDR3 DNA follows: TGTGCCAGCAGCCAGGGGCGGGCGGGAGGACCCTACGAGCAGTACTTC.

This clone appeared a few times. The chain uses TRBV28 and TRBJ1-2; TRBD1 matches 9 bases. V lost 3 bases to trimming and J lost 7 bases; unmatched junction nucleotides: 9. The CDR3 totals 15 residues. CDR1 is MDHEN and CDR2 is SYDVKM in the germline V gene. The CDR3 nucleotides are TGTGCCAGCAGTTTCCTCGGGACAGGGAATTTTGGCTACACCTTC. This codes for CASSFLGTGNFGYTF.

This chain connects TRBV28 to TRBJ1-5, with TRBD1 as a possible D gene (6 bases). The CDR3 has 16 residues. The V gene's germline CDR1 is MDHEN and CDR2 SYDVKM. V lost 5 bases and J lost 6, with 20 bases in between. CDR3 in amino acids: CASSPRGGAGVQPQHF. The CDR3 DNA follows: TGTGCCAGCAGTCCCAGGGGAGGGGCAGGGGTTCAGCCCCAGCATTTT.

This sequence joins TRBV5-4 and TRBJ2-1; TRBD2 matches 11 bases. Per the germline V gene, CDR1 is SGHNT and CDR2 is YYREEE (reference sequence). The CDR3 spans 15 residues. Germline trimming cut 4 bases from V and 6 bases from J; bases unmatched to any gene: 6. The CDR3 protein is CASSASGGPGNEQFF. The CDR3 coding sequence is TGTGCCAGCAGCGCTAGCGGGGGGCCGGGCAATGAGCAGTTCTTC.

V and J are TRBV19 and TRBJ2-2; tentative D call: TRBD1 (6 bases). CDR3 length: 13 amino acids. Germline CDR1 and CDR2: LNHDA and SQIVND (reference sequence). V gave up 2 bases and J gave up 12 bases, with 13 bases separating them. CDR3 DNA: TGTGCCAGTAGTATACAGGGGATCGAAAAGCTGTTTTTT. The encoded protein is CASSIQGIEKLFF.